This entry is about one T cell receptor beta chain. Source study methods: Scientists estimated how many nucleated cells there were by amplifying reference gene primers. Here immunoSEQ multiplex PCR was the method, and the copy in TCRdb shows in-frame clones only, minus some. The V and J calls and the clone size are those of that table, but D and trimming were determined from the DNA. The table includes fewer than 200,000 clones, more than 70% detected once. This specimen belongs to a study of blood T cell repertoires in COVID-19. About the research overall: Sites across the United States, Italy and Spain contributed samples from acute and convalescent COVID-19. In each case, the material was cDNA or gDNA derived from T cells, B-cell-depleted T cells, or PBMCs.

There are 15 residues in the CDR3. CDR1 and CDR2 (germline): WSHSY, SAAADI. The V end lost 10 bases, the J end lost 5 bases, and 21 bases lay between the germline ends. The rearrangement uses TRBV10-2 and TRBJ1-5, with D tentatively TRBD1 (6 bases). Sequenced: peripheral blood. The receptor's source is a woman aged 60-75 years with acute or convalescent COVID-19. The CDR3 spells CATKRGAGVDQPQHF. CDR3 nucleotide sequence: TGCGCCACCAAGAGGGGTGCAGGGGTCGATCAGCCCCAGCATTTT.